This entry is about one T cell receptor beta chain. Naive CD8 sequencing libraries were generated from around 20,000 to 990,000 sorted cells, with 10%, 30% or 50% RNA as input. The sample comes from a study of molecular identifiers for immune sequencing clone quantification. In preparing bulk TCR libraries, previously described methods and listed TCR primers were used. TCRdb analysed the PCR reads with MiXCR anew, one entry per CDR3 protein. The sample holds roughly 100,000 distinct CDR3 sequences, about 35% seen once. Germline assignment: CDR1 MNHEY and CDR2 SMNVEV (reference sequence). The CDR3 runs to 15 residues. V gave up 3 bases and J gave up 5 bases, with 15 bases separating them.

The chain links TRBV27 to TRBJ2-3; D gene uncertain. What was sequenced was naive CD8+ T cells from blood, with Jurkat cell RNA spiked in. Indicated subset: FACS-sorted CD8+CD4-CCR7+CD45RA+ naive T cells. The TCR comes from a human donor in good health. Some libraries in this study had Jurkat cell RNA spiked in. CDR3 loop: CASSLSTSELDTQYF. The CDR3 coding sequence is TGTGCCAGCAGTTTGAGCACCTCGGAGCTAGATACGCAGTATTTT.